The 8 T cell receptor beta chains below come from one sample, sequenced in a study of cytotoxic CD8 clonotypes in ibrutinib-treated CLL. This table comes from immunoSEQ multiplex PCR, and its TCRdb copy is limited to in-frame clones, with some not included. The sample lists 110,000 to 150,000 clones, about 78% occurring once. The sequences come from PBMCs, collected after 24 months of ibrutinib treatment. Receptor source: a human donor with chronic lymphocytic leukemia.

The chain is built from TRBV5-6 and TRBJ2-5; possible D gene TRBD1, 5 bases. The CDR3 runs 15 residues. Germline CDR1 SGHDT, CDR2 YYEEEE. Deletions cut 0 bases from V and 5 bases from J, with 14 bases between. CDR3 region: CASSLVVGVRETQYF. The CDR3 DNA is TGTGCCAGCAGCTTGGTCGTAGGGGTCCGGGAGACCCAGTACTTC.

This clone was detected ten times or more. This chain joins TRBV2 and TRBJ1-3, with D possibly being TRBD1 (5 bases). V shed 1 base and J shed 5 bases, with 12 bases lying between them. Per the germline V gene, CDR1 is SNHLY and CDR2 is FYNNEI. The CDR3 consists of 15 residues. The CDR3 protein is CASSEGRGRRNTIYF. For the CDR3, the DNA is TGTGCCAGCAGTGAAGGAAGGGGCCGTCGAAACACCATATATTTT.

The rearrangement uses TRBV6-4 and TRBJ2-7, with TRBD1 matching over 8 bases. The CDR3 extends over 13 amino acids. Germline V gene lookup returns CDR1 MRHNA and CDR2 SNTAGT. The J segment lost 6 bases and the V segment lost 11 bases, leaving 12 bases of the junction unmatched. CDR3 in amino acids: CAPWGRGRFEQYF. CDR3 nucleotide sequence: TGTGCCCCCTGGGGCAGGGGGCGGTTCGAGCAGTACTTC.

V usage is TRBV18 and J usage is TRBJ2-2, with D possibly called TRBD1 or TRBD2 (5 bases each). The CDR3 is 18 amino acids. V gave up 5 bases and J gave up 6 bases, with 25 bases separating them. Germline V gives CDR1 KGHSH, CDR2 LQKENI. This CDR3 is CASSAAIIREGGAGELFF. The CDR3 DNA sequence: TGTGCCAGCTCAGCCGCAATCATCAGGGAAGGAGGCGCCGGGGAGCTGTTTTTT.

This sequence joins TRBV14 and TRBJ1-2; D ambiguous. Trimming removed 0 bases at V and 7 bases at J, with 9 bases between. This CDR3 region has 13 residues. CDR1 is SGHDN, CDR2 FVKESK, per germline. CDR3 protein: CASSQDRRFGYTF. CDR3 sequence (DNA): TGTGCCAGCAGCCAAGATCGGCGGTTTGGCTACACCTTC.

This clone came up a few times. This chain uses TRBV29-1 with TRBJ2-7; 8 bases match TRBD2. Trimming at V came to 6 bases and at J to 6 bases, leaving 4 bases not matched to a gene. Per germline, CDR1 SQVTM and CDR2 ANQGSEA. The CDR3 is 11 amino acids. CDR3 nucleotides: TGCAGCGTCAGCCGGGGGGGCGAGCAGTACTTC. Amino acid sequence: CSVSRGGEQYF.

This rearrangement joins TRBV5-1 to TRBJ1-4, with 11 positions matching TRBD1. The ends lost 4 bases at V and 4 bases at J; junction bases unmatched: 12. The CDR3 runs 18 residues. Germline V lookup: CDR1 SGHRS, CDR2 YFSETQ. CDR3 bases: TGCGCCAGCAGCCCTTCGGGACAGGGGGGTGTGGATAATGAAAAACTGTTTTTT. Protein sequence: CASSPSGQGGVDNEKLFF.

The genes are TRBV7-7 and TRBJ2-5, with D uncertain. Germline values: CDR1 SSHAT, CDR2 FNYEAQ (reference sequence). The CDR3 totals 13 residues. V was shortened by 3 bases and J by 2 bases, with 7 bases between the two germline ends. The CDR3: CASSLADQETQYF. CDR3 sequence (DNA): TGTGCCAGCAGCTTGGCCGATCAAGAGACCCAGTACTTC.